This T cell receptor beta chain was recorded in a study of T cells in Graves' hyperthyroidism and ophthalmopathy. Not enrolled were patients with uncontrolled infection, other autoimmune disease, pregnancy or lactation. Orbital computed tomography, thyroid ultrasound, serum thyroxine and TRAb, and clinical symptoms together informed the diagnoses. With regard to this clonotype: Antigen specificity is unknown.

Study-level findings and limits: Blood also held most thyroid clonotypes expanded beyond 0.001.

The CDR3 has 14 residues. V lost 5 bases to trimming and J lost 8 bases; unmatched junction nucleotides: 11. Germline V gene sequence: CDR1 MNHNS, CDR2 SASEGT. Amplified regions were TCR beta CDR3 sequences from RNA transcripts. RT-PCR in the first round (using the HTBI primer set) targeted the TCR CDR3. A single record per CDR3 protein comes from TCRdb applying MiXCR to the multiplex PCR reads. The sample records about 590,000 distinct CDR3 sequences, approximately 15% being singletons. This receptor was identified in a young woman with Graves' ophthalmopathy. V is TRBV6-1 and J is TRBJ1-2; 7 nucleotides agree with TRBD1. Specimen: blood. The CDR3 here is CASSYIGQVMGYTF. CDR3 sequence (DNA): TGTGCCAGCAGTTATATCGGACAGGTTATGGGCTACACCTTC.